This TCR beta chain came from a study of cytomegalovirus exposure and HLA in healthy donors. The PCR ran on 60 Vbeta and 13 Jbeta primers. Using immunoSEQ multiplex PCR, the repertoire was profiled, and TCRdb retains in-frame clones only, with some absent. The sample has roughly 120,000 clones; approximately 80% are singletons. To note about this clone: The junction does not match germline at one end; this may be a read error.

The CDR3 is 11 amino acids. Germline V lookup: CDR1 SEHNR, CDR2 FQNEAQ (reference sequence). This receptor was taken from a male donor in good health and CMV-seronegative. Source material: PBMCs. This chain links TRBV7-9 with TRBJ2-1; possible D gene TRBD1, 5 bases. CDR3 sequence: CSSQQANEQFF. The CDR3 coding sequence is TGTTCCAGTCAACAGGCAAATGAGCAGTTCTTC.